This section outlines one T cell receptor (beta chain) sequence together with its context. The PCR was carried out with 60 Vbeta primers and 13 Jbeta primers. Sequencing used immunoSEQ multiplex PCR; TCRdb keeps in-frame clones, though not all of them. The sample lists about 180,000 clones, approximately 79% occurring once. This CDR3 region has 14 residues. Germline V gene sequence: CDR1 SGDLS, CDR2 YYNGEE. V lost 2 bases and J 3 bases, leaving 12 bases between the germline ends. This entry is derived from a study of cytomegalovirus exposure and HLA in healthy donors. The chain is built from TRBV9 and TRBJ2-7; D perhaps matches TRBD2 (6 bases). Sequenced: PBMCs. The sequence came from a woman in her thirties or forties in good health and CMV-seronegative. The CDR3 loop reads CASSVRDGSYEQYF. In DNA, the CDR3 is TGTGCCAGCAGCGTTAGGGACGGGAGCTACGAGCAGTACTTC.